This T cell receptor beta chain is from a study of tumor and adjacent non-tumor tissue in lung cancer (dated by TCRdb to 2017 to 2018). For the wider study: The cohort included about a dozen adenocarcinoma, 2 squamous cell carcinoma and 1 small cell lung cancer patients. Ages among the approximately 15 patients ranged from roughly 31 to 85 years, there were approximately ten men and 5 women, and disease was at TNM stage I to III. Sequencing produced more than 100,000,000 productive TCRbeta reads in total, an average of about 4.2 million reads per sample. The study compared bulk TCRbeta repertoires between lung tumor tissue and matched distant non-tumor lung tissue from more than twelve lung cancer patients. TCRbeta CDR3 sequencing was performed on a few dozen paired specimens, with one tumor sample and one normal lung sample collected per patient. Overall study outcomes, separate from this receptor: The top 100 clones accounted for a significantly larger cumulative portion of the repertoire in normal lung than in tumor tissue. Only around 16 patients were in the cohort, and the authors stated that larger samples and more detailed clinical data are needed. TCR diversity was significantly higher in younger patients, and higher tumor TCR diversity was associated with shorter overall and disease-free survival. Because peripheral blood was not sequenced, the blood TCRbeta repertoires of the lung cancer patients in the study went unexamined. Tumor tissue showed significantly greater TCR diversity (inverse Simpson) than normal lung tissue (roughly 430 vs 170, P = 0.0075, Mann-Whitney U test). The methods do not name the sequencing platform or mention unique molecular identifiers.

Points on this clonotype: The target of this receptor is not known. A read error is possible here, since a much larger clone lies one base away. The CDR3 ends on some other residue instead of the conserved phenylalanine or tryptophan, so this is likely a read error.

V ends up 1 base short and J 2 bases short, with an unmatched junction base count of 15. CDR1 SGHDT and CDR2 YYEEEE were looked up in the germline V gene. The CDR3 length equals 20 residues, ends included. Only the CDR3 part of the read is kept: 60 bases, read in frame from the first base. The library was produced with multiplex PCR. The sequencer was an Illumina HiSeq 2500. TCRbeta libraries were constructed through three rounds of nested PCR with primers (Table S4) according to protocols modified from ARM-PCR. Before sequencing, PCR products of 200-500 bp were cut from the gel and purified using the QIAquick gel extraction kit. The paper's data handling went like this. Reads were cleaned using Trimmomatic, were merged into complete CDR3 sequences using FLASH, and were assigned to V(D)J germline segments using MiTCR. VDJtools was used to compute clonal diversity as the inverse Simpson's index. Productive reads were defined as in-frame sequences without a premature stop codon. TCRdb reran the public reads through fastp at Q25 and MiXCR, keeping productive beta chains. Rows with one shared CDR3 protein collapse into an entry with the most common genes and DNA. TCRdb, rather than the study authors, made the V and J calls. The sample table contains around 66,000 distinct CDR3 sequences; only one count was recorded for 55% to 85% of them. The biggest ten clones account for roughly 30% of the sample.

RNA was isolated from bulk, unsorted tissue, and RNA quality was assessed with a NanoDrop ND-1000 and an Agilent 2100. The donors were newly diagnosed lung cancer patients admitted for thoracic surgery in China from August to November 2014 who had not received prior chemotherapy. Patients who had received previous radiotherapy or chemotherapy, or who had another concurrent cancer, were excluded from the study. Surgical tissue pieces of about 1-2.1 cm3 were preserved in RNAlater solution and were kept at -80 degrees C until use. Recombination joined TRBV5-6 with TRBJ2-3, and 11 junctional nucleotides match TRBD2. The source of this sequence is a man in his 60s with non-small cell lung cancer. The sample consisted of lung tumor tissue. The CDR3 loop reads CASSLPLASGRTGLTDTQYY. The bases read TGTGCCAGCAGCTTGCCGCTCGCTAGCGGGAGGACCGGCCTCACAGATACGCAGTATTAT.